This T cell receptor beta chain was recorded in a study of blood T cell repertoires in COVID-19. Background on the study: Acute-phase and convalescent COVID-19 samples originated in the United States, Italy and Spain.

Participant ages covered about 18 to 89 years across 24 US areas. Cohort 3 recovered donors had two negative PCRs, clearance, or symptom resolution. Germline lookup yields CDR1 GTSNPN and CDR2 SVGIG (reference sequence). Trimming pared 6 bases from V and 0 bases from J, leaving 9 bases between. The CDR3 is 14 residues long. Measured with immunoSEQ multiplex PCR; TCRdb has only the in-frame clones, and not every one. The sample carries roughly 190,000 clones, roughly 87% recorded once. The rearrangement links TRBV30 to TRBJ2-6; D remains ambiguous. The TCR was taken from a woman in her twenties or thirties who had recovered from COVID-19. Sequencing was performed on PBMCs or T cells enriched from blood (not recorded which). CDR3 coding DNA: TGTGCCTGTGTTCCAGGCTCTGGGGCCAACGTCCTGACTTTC. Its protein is CACVPGSGANVLTF.